Included here is one TCR beta chain sequence, with context. This may be a read error: a much more frequent sequence differs by one nucleotide. These data originate in a study of T-cell reconstitution after alpha-beta-depleted transplantation in children. During its preparation, the TCRbeta library received unique molecular identifiers. TCRdb called the PCR reads again in MiXCR, with one record for every CDR3 protein. In the table there are about a million distinct CDR3 sequences, 25% to 30% of which are singletons. The CDR3 contains 14 residues. Germline V gene data show CDR1 as MNHEY and CDR2 as SMNVEV (reference sequence). V was pared by 2 bases and J by 4 bases, with 3 bases of the junction left unmatched.

This TCR came from a boy in the first two years of life who had a stem cell transplant for SCID, so the T cells may come from the graft donor. The input for sequencing was PBMCs, mostly from graft donor cells, taken 360 days after TCRalphabeta/CD19-depleted stem cell transplant. The chain employs TRBV27 and TRBJ2-3, with 7 bases lining up with TRBD2. The CDR3 loop reads CASSLSGVPDTQYF. The CDR3 region has the DNA TGTGCCAGCAGTTTAAGCGGGGTCCCAGATACGCAGTATTTT.